The 7 T cell receptor beta chains presented below share a single source sample, sequenced in a study of blood T cell repertoires in COVID-19. Some clones are missing from TCRdb's copy, which holds only in-frame ones; the method was immunoSEQ multiplex PCR. The data contain some 110,000 clones, approximately 81% of them singletons. Sequencing was carried out using peripheral blood. The source of these receptors is a man older than 75 with COVID-19, enrolled during active disease.

This clone was found a few times. This sequence joins TRBV19 and TRBJ2-1; D is unresolved. Germline loops: CDR1 LNHDA, CDR2 SQIVND (reference sequence). This CDR3 spans 14 amino acids. Deletions cut 5 bases from V and 0 bases from J, with 8 bases between. The CDR3 DNA reads TGTGCCAGTAGTTTCCCCAGCTCCTACAATGAGCAGTTCTTC. This translates into CASSFPSSYNEQFF.

The chain couples TRBV3-1 (or the pseudogene TRBV3-2) to TRBJ2-2, with D possibly being TRBD2 (5 bases). The CDR3 is 14 amino acids. Per the germline V gene, CDR1 is LGHDT and CDR2 is YNNKEL (reference sequence). V was cut by 1 base and J by 4 bases, with 7 bases left in between. The CDR3 loop reads CASSQVDFTGELFF. The CDR3 DNA reads as TGTGCCAGCAGCCAAGTGGACTTCACCGGGGAGCTGTTTTTT.

The rearrangement uses TRBV24-1 and TRBJ2-4; maybe TRBD1 (5 bases). The CDR3 is made up of 16 amino acids. With 2 bases removed from V and 0 bases from J, the gap between germline ends came to 10 bases. Germline V gene lookup returns CDR1 KGHDR and CDR2 SFDVKD. DNA for the CDR3: TGTGCCACCAGTGATTCAGACAGACTAGCCAAAAACATTCAGTACTTC. Encoded protein: CATSDSDRLAKNIQYF.

In regard to this clone: One end of the junction fails to match germline, which may point to a read error. The rearrangement joins TRBV6-5 to TRBJ2-5; a possible D gene is TRBD1 (5 bases). Per germline, CDR1 MNHEY and CDR2 SVGAGI. The CDR3 consists of 12 residues. Here the CDR3 reads CASSYPRGGFHF. CDR3 DNA: TGTGCCAGCAGTTACCCTAGGGGTGGGTTTCACTTC.

This chain joins TRBV6-5 and TRBJ1-6; D unresolved. Germline CDR1 reads MNHEY; CDR2 reads SVGAGI. V lost 6 bases and J lost 0, with 9 bases in between. The CDR3 covers 15 residues. CDR3 loop: CASSLWSSYNSPLHF. The CDR3 region has the DNA TGTGCCAGCAGCCTCTGGAGCTCCTATAATTCACCCCTCCACTTT.

The rearrangement joins TRBV6-5 to TRBJ2-3; perhaps TRBD2 as D (6 bases). The germline V gene encodes CDR1 MNHEY and CDR2 SVGAGI. The CDR3 extends over 15 amino acids. Trimming cost V 6 bases and J 1 base, with 14 bases left between them. The CDR3 spells CASRGGGAGTDTQYF. CDR3 nucleotide sequence: TGTGCCAGCAGGGGGGGAGGAGCTGGCACAGATACGCAGTATTTT.

This chain joins TRBV5-4 and TRBJ1-2; TRBD1 is a possible D gene (6 bases). This CDR3 contains 14 residues. V lost 3 bases to trimming and J lost 4 bases, with 13 bases between them. Germline CDR1 reads SGHNT; CDR2 reads YYREEE (reference sequence). The CDR3 DNA follows: TGTGCCAGCAGCTACCTGGGGGGGGCCTATGGCTACACCTTC. This sequence encodes CASSYLGGAYGYTF.